This TCR beta chain stems from a study of vaccination effects on CD4 cells after COVID-19 (dated by TCRdb to the early 2020s). A note on the overall study: Across the study, the median time from the second dose to post-vaccine sampling was 72 days (range 14 to 241). The full study included some 10 COVID-19 convalescent patients and several SARS-CoV-2-naive healthy vaccine recipients. SARS-CoV-2 spike-specific CD4+ TCR repertoires from before and after mRNA vaccination were compared in COVID-19 convalescent patients and in infection-naive vaccine recipients. In the study, cultures from other donors were sequenced using the Oncomine TCR Beta short-read assay on an Illumina iSeq 100. What the work shows at the level of the full study, not this receptor alone: In healthy vaccine recipients, vaccine-induced clones were almost all SARS-CoV-2 mono-reactive, with only 1 of 255 being cross-reactive with common cold coronaviruses. Only a small number of convalescent patients were included, and no early post-infection timepoints were available, which limited the study. Clones induced by infection and clones induced by vaccination both contracted markedly at late timepoints after vaccination, which fits with T cell responses waning over time.

A note on this clone: The specificity of this receptor is unknown. One base away there is no much larger clone; base qualities are not given.

Library method: the immunoSEQ multiplex PCR assay. DNA from the cultured, isolated CD4+ T cells was subjected to TCR beta CDR3 sequencing. The paper's processing steps were these. Non-productive TCR sequences were removed and reads were trimmed to the CDR3 region, keeping CDR3s of at least 7 amino acids. The MANAFEST web app was used to pick out antigen-specific clonotypes by comparing their expansion in peptide wells with that in reference cultures. To be called positive, a clone needed expansion at FDR<0.05 compared with the reference and with all other wells, an odds ratio greater than 5, and a frequency greater than 0.1% in two replicate wells. A clonotype was called cross-reactive if it was significantly expanded both in SARS-CoV-2 spike wells and in at least one common cold coronavirus spike condition. Levenshtein distance calculated with the stringdist R package was used to assess CDR3 similarity, and unrooted trees were constructed with ape in R 3.6.1. TCRdb provides this immuneACCESS table in a form limited to in-frame rearrangements. Some clones are lacking; in checked studies, under half of them reflect an unresolved V gene, and why the rest are absent is not known. Clone size and V and J calls were adopted from that table, with D and trimming inferred from the DNA. Within this sample are around 67,000 clones, with 75% to 85% of them counted one time only. The ten biggest clones cover approximately 1.2% of the sample.

From cysteine to phenylalanine, the CDR3 is 13 amino acids long. The read is trimmed to its CDR3 DNA, 39 bases read in frame from base 1. V lost 6 bases and J lost 5 bases; the stretch between them is 13 bases long. The ViraFEST assay stimulated PBMC with viral peptide pools and then used TCR sequencing to identify antigen-specific CD4+ T cell clonotypes by expansion. After more than nine days of culture, CD4+ T cells were isolated with the EasySep CD4+ T cell isolation kit. Each participant received two doses of an mRNA SARS-CoV-2 vaccine, either BNT162b2 or mRNA-1273. Negative nucleocapsid antibody results before and after vaccination confirmed that the healthy vaccine recipients had no prior SARS-CoV-2 infection. About 2.1 million PBMC per well were cultured in IMDM with about 4.5% human AB serum, about 9.4 IU/ml IL-2 and gentamicin, plus 10 ug/ml peptides. On days 3 and 7, half of the culture medium was replaced with fresh IL-2-containing medium. Unless otherwise noted, each peptide stimulation condition was cultured in triplicate wells. Using Ficoll-Paque Plus gradient centrifugation, PBMC were separated from whole blood and then either used fresh or cryopreserved at -140C. The overlapping peptide pools covered the spike proteins of SARS-CoV-2 and of the common cold coronaviruses HCoV-NL63, HCoV-OC43 and HCoV-229E. Genomic DNA was extracted from cultured CD4+ T cells with the QIAamp micro DNA kit.

The rearrangement combines TRBV12-3 or TRBV12-4 with TRBJ1-1, with the D gene not confidently named. The sample consisted of CD4+ T cells from PBMCs cultured with HCoV-229E spike peptides, taken after COVID-19 vaccination. Read against the paper, the sample's cell subset or site label means: HCoV-229E spike overlapping peptide pool stimulation. This sequence originates from a human donor who received a COVID-19 vaccine. CDR3 protein: CASSLTEVTEAFF. The DNA sequence reads TGTGCCAGCAGCTTAACCGAAGTGACTGAAGCTTTCTTT.